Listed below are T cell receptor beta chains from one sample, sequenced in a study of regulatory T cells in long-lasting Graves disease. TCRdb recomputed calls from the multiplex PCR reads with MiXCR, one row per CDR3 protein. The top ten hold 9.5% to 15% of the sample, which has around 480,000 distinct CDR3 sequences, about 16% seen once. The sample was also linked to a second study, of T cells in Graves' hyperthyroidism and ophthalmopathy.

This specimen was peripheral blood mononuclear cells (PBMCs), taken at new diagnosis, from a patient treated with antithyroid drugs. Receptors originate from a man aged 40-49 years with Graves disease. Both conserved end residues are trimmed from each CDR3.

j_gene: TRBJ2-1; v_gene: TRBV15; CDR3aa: ATSRDRQGANEQF
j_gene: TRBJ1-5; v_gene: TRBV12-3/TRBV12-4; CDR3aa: ASSLEGYARQPQH
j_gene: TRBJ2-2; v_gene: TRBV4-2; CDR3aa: ASSQGPSGTTNTGELF
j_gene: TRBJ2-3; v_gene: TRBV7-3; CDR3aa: ASSLGHSDTQY
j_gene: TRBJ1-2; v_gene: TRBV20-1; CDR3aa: SARDPRGGYT
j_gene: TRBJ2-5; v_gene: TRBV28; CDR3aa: ASSLVRGKQETQY
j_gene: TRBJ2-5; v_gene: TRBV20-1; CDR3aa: STRVTGFGETQY
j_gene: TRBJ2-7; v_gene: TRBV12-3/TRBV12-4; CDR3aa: ASNRRTLYEQY
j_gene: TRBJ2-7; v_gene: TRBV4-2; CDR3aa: ASSQAAGLSSYEQY
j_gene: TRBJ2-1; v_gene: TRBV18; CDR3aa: ASSHPTLSGTKYNEQF
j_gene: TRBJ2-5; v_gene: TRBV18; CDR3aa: ASSPDLAGEETQY
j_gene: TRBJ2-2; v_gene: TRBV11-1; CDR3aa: ASSPVSHVTGELF
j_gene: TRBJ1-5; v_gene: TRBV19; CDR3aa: ASNYDSNQPQH
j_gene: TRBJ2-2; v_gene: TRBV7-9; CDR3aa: ASSLAGTGDTGELF
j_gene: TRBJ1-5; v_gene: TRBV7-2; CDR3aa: ASSVDRGYQPQH
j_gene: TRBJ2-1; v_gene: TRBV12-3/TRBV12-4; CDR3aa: ASSLLGTVLHEQF
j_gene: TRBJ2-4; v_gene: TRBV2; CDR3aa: ASSERDKENIQY
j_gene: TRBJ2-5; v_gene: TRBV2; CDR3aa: ASSEKREGPPGTQY
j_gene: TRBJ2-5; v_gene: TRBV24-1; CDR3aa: ATSDSMIKTQY
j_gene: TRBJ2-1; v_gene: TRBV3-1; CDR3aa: ASSQVGSSLNEQF
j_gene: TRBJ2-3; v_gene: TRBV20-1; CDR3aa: SAAGLAVGTDTQY
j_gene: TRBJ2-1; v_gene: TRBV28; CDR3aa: ASKGGGIGNEQF
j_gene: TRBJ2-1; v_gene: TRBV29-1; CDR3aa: SATPWTGGNEQF
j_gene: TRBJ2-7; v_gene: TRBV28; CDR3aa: AIYGGGLEQY
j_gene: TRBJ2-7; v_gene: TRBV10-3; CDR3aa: AISDPLSYEQY
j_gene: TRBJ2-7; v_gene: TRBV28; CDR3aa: ASSQRERASYEQY
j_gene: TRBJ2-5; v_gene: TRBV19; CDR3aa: ASSRDVQETQY
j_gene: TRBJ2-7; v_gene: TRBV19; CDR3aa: ASSISSGYEQY
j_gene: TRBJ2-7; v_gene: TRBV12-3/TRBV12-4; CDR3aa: ASSPRDRFSYEQY
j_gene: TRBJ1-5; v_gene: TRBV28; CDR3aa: ASSLWAGGGNQPQH
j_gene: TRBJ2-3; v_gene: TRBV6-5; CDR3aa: ASSLRGSRTDTQY
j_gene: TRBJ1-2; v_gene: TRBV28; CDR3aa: ASRPIGTAYGYT
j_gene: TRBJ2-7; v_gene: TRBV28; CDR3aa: ASSYPNRRSSYEQY
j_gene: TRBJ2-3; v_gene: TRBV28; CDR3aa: ASSFFWVAGVTDTQY
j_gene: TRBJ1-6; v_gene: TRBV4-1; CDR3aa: ASSQLTGIGSPLH
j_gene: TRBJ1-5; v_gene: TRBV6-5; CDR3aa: ASSSPDRGLDQPQH
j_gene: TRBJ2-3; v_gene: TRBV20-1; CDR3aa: SAYRPDTQY
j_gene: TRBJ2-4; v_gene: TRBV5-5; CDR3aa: ASSLGRGAPGAKNIQY
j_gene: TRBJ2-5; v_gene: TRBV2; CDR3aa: ASSESSGRAEETQY
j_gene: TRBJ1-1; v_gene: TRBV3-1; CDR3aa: ASSQDSGALMNTEAF
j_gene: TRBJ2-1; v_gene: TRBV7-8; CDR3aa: ASRWTSGPNNEQF
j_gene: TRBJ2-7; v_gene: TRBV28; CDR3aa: ASSLQFSRPSYEQY
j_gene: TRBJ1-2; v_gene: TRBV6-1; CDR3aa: ASTRTLPGYT
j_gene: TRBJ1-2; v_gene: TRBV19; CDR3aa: ASSIGQYYGYT
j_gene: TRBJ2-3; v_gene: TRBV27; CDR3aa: ASSFSGDDTQY
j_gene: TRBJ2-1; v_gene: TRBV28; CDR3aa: ASSPSVGLAGFNEQF